This TCR beta chain was captured by sequencing in a study of blood T cell repertoires in COVID-19. For the study at large: Both acute and convalescent COVID-19 samples were obtained from the United States, Italy and Spain. T cells, B-cell-depleted T cells, or PBMCs supplied cDNA or gDNA.

Data came from immunoSEQ multiplex PCR; TCRdb stores just in-frame clones and leaves some out. The sample includes roughly 500,000 clones, roughly nine tenths of them seen just once. Trimming cost V 0 bases and J 4 bases; bases outside gene matches: 4. This CDR3 comprises 15 residues. CDR1 is SGHTA, CDR2 FQGNSA, per germline. Which cohort a participant joined came from the clinical history participants gave. The sample taken for sequencing was PBMCs or T cells enriched from blood (not recorded which). This TCR was recovered from a woman aged 60-75 years who had recovered from COVID-19. The chain has TRBV7-2 and TRBJ1-2; 8 nucleotides agree with TRBD1. CDR3 amino acids: CASSLAGQDSYGYTF. Here the CDR3 DNA reads TGTGCCAGCAGCTTAGCGGGACAGGACAGCTATGGCTACACCTTC. Drawing the rest from reference TRBV7-2 and TRBJ1-2, the complete variable domain is GAGVSQSPSNKVTEKGKDVELRCDPISGHTALYWYRQSLGQGLEFLIYFQGNSAPDKSGLPSDRFSAERTGGSVSTLTIQRTQQEDSAVYLCASSLAGQDSYGYTFGSGTRLTVV.